This TCR beta chain was retrieved from a study of T cell responses to AZD1222 COVID-19 vaccine. This table comes from immunoSEQ multiplex PCR, and its TCRdb copy is limited to in-frame clones, with some not included. The table includes 130,000 to 150,000 clones, 75% to 85% detected once. With 8 bases removed from V and 0 bases from J, the gap between germline ends came to 13 bases. CDR3 length equals 14 residues. The sample here was peripheral blood, taken on day 0 of MenACWY control vaccination. V usage is TRBV23-1 and J usage is TRBJ1-2; D not certain. TRBV23-1 is an ORF for which the function is uncertain. This sequence originates from an adult in good health. This CDR3 reads CASRSPLANYGYTF. The CDR3 nucleotides are TGCGCCAGCCGTTCACCACTAGCTAACTATGGCTACACCTTC.